This entry is about one T cell receptor beta chain. Its antigen is unidentified. The V segment lost 6 bases and the J segment 6 bases; nucleotides outside the gene matches: 10. The germline V gene has CDR1 MNHEY and CDR2 SVGAGI. The CDR3 contains 15 residues. The sample is drawn from a study of T cells in localized non-small cell lung cancer. Broader study findings: A median of roughly 52 of the top 100 tumor clones appeared in adjacent lung, which was paired and uninvolved.

Here immunoSEQ multiplex PCR was the method, and the copy in TCRdb shows in-frame clones only, minus some. The table lists tens of thousands of clones, about 83% of them singletons. The rearrangement joins TRBV6-5 to TRBJ1-4; 7 bases match TRBD1. The origin of this receptor is a woman between 35 and 70 years old with stage I lung adenocarcinoma. The sequences come from peripheral blood, collected before any cancer treatment. The CDR3 loop reads CASSRAGGGDEKLFF. CDR3 DNA sequence: TGTGCCAGCAGCCGAGCTGGAGGGGGCGATGAAAAACTGTTTTTT.